Below are 26 T cell receptor beta chains sequenced from a single sample in a study of blood T cell repertoires in COVID-19. Clones were read by immunoSEQ multiplex PCR, and TCRdb kept only the in-frame ones, dropping some. The sample includes 250,000 or so clones, approximately 89% of them seen just once. The material sequenced was PBMCs or T cells enriched from blood (not recorded which). The receptors were sampled from a woman aged 35 to 49 with acute COVID-19.

The J gene is TRBJ2-3, the V gene TRBV7-2; D may be TRBD2 (6 bases). Germline CDR1 is SGHTA and CDR2 is FQGNSA. Trimming stripped 4 bases from V and 5 bases from J, with 16 bases between. This CDR3 contains 15 residues. As DNA, the CDR3 is TGTGCCAGCAGCTCATTCAGCGGGTGGGGAGATACGCAGTATTTT. It translates to CASSSFSGWGDTQYF.

The V call is TRBV4-1, the J call TRBJ1-4; D uncertain. This CDR3 is built from 15 residues. The germline gives CDR1 MGHRA, CDR2 YSYEKL. Trimming cost V 1 base and J 0 bases, with 6 bases left between them. CDR3 nucleotide sequence: TGCGCCAGCAGCCAAGGGCCAACAACTAATGAAAAACTGTTTTTT. It encodes CASSQGPTTNEKLFF.

The chain combines TRBV10-3 with TRBJ1-2, with 12 nucleotides matching TRBD1. V trimming: 3 bases; J trimming: 2 bases; junction bases outside the gene matches: 1. CDR1 is ENHRY and CDR2 is SYGVKD in the germline V gene. CDR3 length equals 15 residues. CDR3 in DNA: TGTGCCATCAGTGATGGGACAGGGGGCAACTATGGCTACACCTTC. It encodes CAISDGTGGNYGYTF.

The rearrangement joins TRBV30 to TRBJ1-5; 9 bases map to TRBD1. V lost 2 bases and J lost 6; bases outside the gene matches: 8. Germline CDR1 and CDR2: GTSNPN and SVGIG (reference sequence). The CDR3 spans 15 residues. The CDR3 here is CAWSSGTGIAQPQHF. CDR3 DNA sequence: TGTGCCTGGAGTTCCGGGACAGGGATCGCTCAGCCCCAGCATTTT.

V gene TRBV5-8 combines with J gene TRBJ2-5; tentative D call: TRBD2 (5 bases). The ends were cut back, 0 bases at V and 4 bases at J, with 16 bases in the middle. The CDR3 totals 16 residues. Germline V CDR1 and CDR2: SGHTS, YDEGEE. CDR3 sequence (DNA): TGTGCCAGCAGCTTGGGTCGCCGGGGAAAGGCAGAGACCCAGTACTTC. The encoded protein is CASSLGRRGKAETQYF. The complete variable domain, with remaining parts taken from reference TRBV5-8 and TRBJ2-5, reads EAGVTQSPTHLIKTRGQQATLRCSPISGHTSVYWYQQALGLGLQFLLWYDEGEERNRGNFPPRFSGRQFPNYSSELNVNALELEDSALYLCASSLGRRGKAETQYFGPGTRLLVL.

The chain uses TRBV24-1 and TRBJ2-7; the D gene is possibly TRBD2 (5 bases). The CDR3 contains 11 residues. The V gene's germline CDR1 is KGHDR and CDR2 SFDVKD. V lost 11 bases and J 2 bases, leaving 9 bases between the germline ends. The DNA for the CDR3 is TGTGCCAGGACGGGAACCTACGAGCAGTACGTC. Amino acids: CARTGTYEQYV.

The V call is TRBV5-6, the J call TRBJ1-2, with TRBD1 matching over 9 bases. Germline CDR1 and CDR2: SGHDT and YYEEEE. V gave up 3 bases and J gave up 7 bases; unmatched junction bases: 4. CDR3 size: 13 residues. The CDR3 is CASSWDRATGYTF. The DNA of the CDR3 is TGTGCCAGCAGCTGGGACAGGGCGACTGGCTACACCTTC. Based on the CDR3 plus reference TRBV5-6 and TRBJ1-2, the full variable domain is DAGVTQSPTHLIKTRGQQVTLRCSPKSGHDTVSWYQQALGQGPQFIFQYYEEEERQRGNFPDRFSGHQFPNYSSELNVNALLLGDSALYLCASSWDRATGYTFGSGTRLTVV.

The V gene is TRBV24-1, the J gene TRBJ2-1; TRBD1 is a possible D gene (5 bases). The V and J ends lost 3 bases and 12 bases respectively, with 14 bases between them. The germline gives CDR1 KGHDR, CDR2 SFDVKD. CDR3 length: 13 amino acids. The CDR3 region has the DNA TGTGCCACCAGTGATGGGGCTAGGGGTGGGCAGTTCTTC. Amino acids: CATSDGARGGQFF.

The chain combines TRBV3-1 (or the pseudogene TRBV3-2) with TRBJ1-1; no definite D call. Germline V gene sequence: CDR1 LGHDT, CDR2 YNNKEL (reference sequence). V lost 8 bases, J lost 9 bases, and 25 bases lay in between. CDR3 length: 15 residues. The CDR3 region has the DNA TGTGCCAGCGAAGGCCTAGAGAGGGCCTTACTGAAAGCTTTCTTT. Protein: CASEGLERALLKAFF.

This chain links TRBV29-1 with TRBJ2-3; a possible D gene is TRBD1 (5 bases). The CDR3 length is 13 residues. Trimming took 4 bases from V and 5 from J, leaving 13 bases between them. The germline V gene encodes CDR1 SQVTM and CDR2 ANQGSEA. The CDR3 loop reads CSVVGPGRDTQYF. CDR3 DNA sequence: TGCAGCGTTGTGGGGCCAGGAAGAGATACGCAGTATTTT.

The rearrangement uses TRBV5-5 and TRBJ1-3; 10 bases match TRBD1. Looked up from germline, CDR1 is SGHKS and CDR2 is YYEKEE (reference sequence). This CDR3 is built from 16 residues. J was trimmed by 4 bases and V by 4 bases; bases with no gene match: 8. The CDR3 nucleotides read TGTGCCAGCAGCGCCGATCCGGGACAGGGGGGAAACACCATATATTTT. Translated, it gives CASSADPGQGGNTIYF. The whole variable domain, remainder taken from reference TRBV5-5 and TRBJ1-3, is DAGVTQSPTHLIKTRGQQVTLRCSPISGHKSVSWYQQVLGQGPQFIFQYYEKEERGRGNFPDRFSARQFPNYSSELNVNALLLGDSALYLCASSADPGQGGNTIYFGEGSWLTVV.

The chain employs TRBV6-1 and TRBJ2-2, with 8 bases fitting TRBD2. Germline V lookup: CDR1 MNHNS, CDR2 SASEGT. Trimming at V came to 4 bases and at J to 9 bases, leaving 22 bases not matched to a gene. The CDR3 length is 19 residues. CDR3 amino acids: CASSVKDGSGGNLHRELFF. The CDR3 nucleotides are TGTGCCAGCAGTGTGAAAGATGGGAGCGGGGGAAACCTACACCGGGAGCTGTTTTTT.

The J gene is TRBJ2-7, the V gene TRBV29-1; 9 nucleotides line up with TRBD1. With V trimmed by 0 bases and J by 4 bases, 10 bases remained unmatched. Germline-derived CDR1 and CDR2 are SQVTM and ANQGSEA. The CDR3 covers 16 residues. CDR3 residues: CSVEDPKQGATYEQYF. CDR3 sequence (DNA): TGCAGCGTTGAAGATCCTAAACAGGGGGCTACGTACGAGCAGTACTTC.

The CDR3, as DNA: TGTGCCAGTAGATCAACCAAACAGGGGGCTCAGCCCCAGCATTTT. Amino acid sequence: CASRSTKQGAQPQHF. The V and J genes are TRBV19 and TRBJ1-5, with 9 bases lining up with TRBD1. The germline CDR1 and CDR2 sequences are LNHDA and SQIVND (reference sequence). The CDR3 has 15 amino acids. The V gene end was trimmed by 6 bases and the J gene end by 6 bases; junction bases not matched to a gene: 9.

The chain joins TRBV11-2 to TRBJ2-3, with 7 bases that match TRBD2. CDR1 is SGHAT and CDR2 is FQNNGV in the germline V gene. Losses at the gene ends were 5 bases for V and 3 bases for J; bases not matched to a gene: 11. The CDR3 contains 16 residues. CDR3 bases: TGTGCCAGCAGCGCCTGGGGGAGGGGCAGGACAGATACGCAGTATTTT. Translated, it gives CASSAWGRGRTDTQYF.

This clone appeared once. In nucleotides, the CDR3 is TGTGCCAGCAGCTTACGTCACAACACCTATAATTCACCCCTCCACTTT. Amino acids: CASSLRHNTYNSPLHF. The V call is TRBV7-2, the J call TRBJ1-6; D remains ambiguous. CDR3 length equals 16 residues. The V and J ends lost 2 bases and 2 bases respectively, with 10 bases between them. Germline values: CDR1 SGHTA, CDR2 FQGNSA.

The table lists this clone with a count of one. The chain has TRBV12-5 and TRBJ1-1; D might be TRBD1 (5 bases). There are 15 residues in the CDR3. Trimming pared 5 bases from V and 4 bases from J, leaving 17 bases between. From germline, CDR1 is LGHNT and CDR2 FRNRAP. The DNA for the CDR3 is TGTGCTAGTGGTAGGGGCAAGTTACTGGGCACTGAAGCTTTCTTT. Its translation is CASGRGKLLGTEAFF.

The chain has TRBV11-2 and TRBJ1-2; no clear D gene. The length of the CDR3 is 11 residues. Per germline, CDR1 SGHAT and CDR2 FQNNGV. The V end was cut by 8 bases, the J end by 3 bases, with 7 bases between. CDR3 protein: CASQMYYGYTF. CDR3 nucleotides: TGTGCCAGCCAGATGTACTATGGCTACACCTTC.

The J gene is TRBJ2-1, the V gene TRBV24-1; 11 nucleotides match TRBD2. Looked up from germline, CDR1 is KGHDR and CDR2 is SFDVKD. Trimming took 4 bases from V and 4 from J; bases not matched to a gene: 8. There are 17 residues in the CDR3. The CDR3 protein is CATSDTGLAGPYNEQFF. For the CDR3, the DNA is TGTGCCACCAGTGACACCGGACTAGCGGGCCCATACAATGAGCAGTTCTTC.

V and J are TRBV10-3 and TRBJ2-3; 9 bases map to TRBD1. The V gene's germline CDR1 is ENHRY and CDR2 SYGVKD. This CDR3 is built from 13 residues. The trim removed 7 bases at V and 4 bases at J, leaving 3 bases unmatched. This CDR3 is CAITRQGADTQYF. The CDR3 DNA sequence: TGTGCCATCACCCGACAGGGGGCAGATACGCAGTATTTT.

J is TRBJ1-3 and V is TRBV15, with a tentative D call TRBD1 (5 bases). The CDR3 is 15 amino acids. Trimming left V 4 bases short and J 4 bases short, with 14 bases between. CDR1 and CDR2 from the germline V gene are LNHNV and YYDKDF (reference sequence). The CDR3 spells CATSKAPGIGNTIYF. CDR3 coding DNA: TGTGCCACCAGCAAAGCCCCAGGGATCGGAAACACCATATATTTT.

This chain links TRBV10-2 with TRBJ1-1; tentatively, D is TRBD1 (6 bases). The V gene lost 2 bases and the J gene lost 3 bases, with 7 bases spanning the gap. From germline, CDR1 is WSHSY and CDR2 SAAADI. CDR3 length equals 13 residues. CDR3 in DNA: TGCGCCAGCAGTGAGGCAGGGGACACTGAAGCTTTCTTT. It is translated as CASSEAGDTEAFF.

This clone was observed once. The chain links TRBV11-2 to TRBJ1-4, with D maybe TRBD1 (6 bases). V lost 6 bases and J lost 5, with 19 bases in between. This CDR3 is built from 16 residues. Per the germline V gene, CDR1 is SGHAT and CDR2 is FQNNGV. CDR3 region: CASSPSPGERNEKLFF. CDR3 nucleotides: TGTGCCAGCAGTCCGAGCCCAGGGGAAAGGAATGAAAAACTGTTTTTT.

The chain couples TRBV18 to TRBJ2-3; tentatively, D is TRBD2 (6 bases). Germline assignment: CDR1 KGHSH and CDR2 LQKENI. V lost 5 bases and J lost 4, with 10 bases in between. There are 13 residues in the CDR3. CDR3: CASSGGQADTQYF. The CDR3 DNA is TGTGCCAGCTCAGGAGGGCAGGCAGATACGCAGTATTTT.

V gene TRBV4-1 combines with J gene TRBJ2-6; 7 positions agree with TRBD2. Germline CDR1 is MGHRA and CDR2 is YSYEKL. Losses at the gene ends were 0 bases for V and 0 bases for J; bases not matched to a gene: 8. This CDR3 spans 19 amino acids. CDR3 region: CASSQESGGAGSGANVLTF. The CDR3 bases are TGCGCCAGCAGCCAAGAGTCGGGGGGAGCGGGCTCTGGGGCCAACGTCCTGACTTTC.

CDR3 residues: CASSRLAGPASEQFF. CDR3 sequence (DNA): TGTGCCAGCAGTCGACTAGCGGGCCCGGCGAGTGAGCAGTTCTTC. The rearrangement joins TRBV6-4 to TRBJ2-1; 10 bases are a match to TRBD2. CDR1 and CDR2 from the germline V gene are MRHNA and SNTAGT. The length of the CDR3 is 15 residues. After removal of 5 bases from V and 9 bases from J, the junction contained 10 bases not matched to a gene.